The clone carrying this T cell receptor beta chain has a handful of counts. Its specificity is unknown. Exclusions: uncontrolled infection, other autoimmune disease, pregnancy, lactation. Diagnosis rested on symptoms, serum thyroxine and TRAb, thyroid ultrasound, and orbital computed tomography. Researchers amplified the TCR beta CDR3 regions from RNA transcripts. A set of HTBI primers served as the primers for a first-round RT-PCR of the TCR CDR3. MiXCR, run by TCRdb on the multiplex PCR reads, gives a single entry per CDR3 protein. The table records hundreds of thousands of distinct CDR3 sequences, under 15% of them present only once. This sample is part of a study of T cells in Graves' hyperthyroidism and ophthalmopathy. General study findings and limits: Most thyroid clonotypes expanded above 0.001 were also detected in blood. A model using 13 V-J features told ophthalmopathy apart from stable hyperthyroidism.

In germline, CDR1 is ENHRY, CDR2 SYGVKD. Trimming cost V 7 bases and J 2 bases, with 8 bases left between them. There are 12 residues in the CDR3. This chain connects TRBV10-3 to TRBJ1-2; no firm D call. The sequence was obtained from a woman in her forties with Graves' ophthalmopathy. The sample comprised blood. The DNA of the CDR3 is TGTGCCATCACTGACAACAACTATGGCTACACCTTC. Translated, it gives CAITDNNYGYTF.